Listed below are T cell receptor beta chains from one sample, sequenced in a study of blood T cell repertoires in COVID-19. The data were produced by immunoSEQ multiplex PCR, yet TCRdb's version contains in-frame clones alone and is incomplete. The table lists some 180,000 clones, 90% of them singletons. Sequences were obtained from peripheral blood. The receptors here all came from a man aged 45-65 years with acute or convalescent COVID-19. CDR3s include the opening cysteine and the closing phenylalanine or tryptophan. The D gene is left open where the match is weak. The size of a clone is reported for some rows only, either as once, few or many, or as a class for expanded clones.

d_call: TRBD2; clone_size: NA; v_call: TRBV30; j_call: TRBJ2-2; cdr3_nt: TGTGCCTGGAGTTTCGGGAGGGCCAGGGACGGGGAGCTGTTTTTT; cdr3_aa: CAWSFGRARDGELFF
d_call: TRBD1; clone_size: NA; v_call: TRBV28; j_call: TRBJ2-1; cdr3_nt: TGTGCCAGCAGTTCGACAGGGAAGGATCCGTTCTTC; cdr3_aa: CASSSTGKDPFF
d_call: TRBD2; clone_size: NA; v_call: TRBV5-4; j_call: TRBJ2-3; cdr3_nt: TGTGCCAGCCAGATCGGGGGGGCGGGCACAGATACGCAGTATTTT; cdr3_aa: CASQIGGAGTDTQYF
d_call: TRBD1; clone_size: NA; v_call: TRBV18; j_call: TRBJ2-2; cdr3_nt: TGTGCCAGCTCGGACACAGGGGCTGGCACCGGGGAGCTGTTTTTT; cdr3_aa: CASSDTGAGTGELFF
d_call: TRBD1; clone_size: once; v_call: TRBV16; j_call: TRBJ1-1; cdr3_nt: TGTGCCAGCAGCTTCGGGACAGGGTCAACTGAAGCTTTCTTT; cdr3_aa: CASSFGTGSTEAFF
d_call: TRBD1; clone_size: NA; v_call: TRBV10-3; j_call: TRBJ1-4; cdr3_nt: TGTGCCATCAGTAGTTCTCAGGGGGTCGATGAAAAACTGTTTTTT; cdr3_aa: CAISSSQGVDEKLFF
d_call: NA; clone_size: NA; v_call: TRBV3-1/TRBV3-2; j_call: TRBJ2-1; cdr3_nt: TGTGCCAGCAGCCAAGGGGCCTATGAGCAGTTCTTC; cdr3_aa: CASSQGAYEQFF
d_call: TRBD1; clone_size: NA; v_call: TRBV9; j_call: TRBJ1-6; cdr3_nt: TGTGCCAGCAGCGTAGGACAGGGTAATTCACCCCTCCACTTT; cdr3_aa: CASSVGQGNSPLHF
d_call: NA; clone_size: NA; v_call: TRBV2; j_call: TRBJ2-5; cdr3_nt: TGTGCCAGCCGGGATAATCAAGAGACCCAGTACTTC; cdr3_aa: CASRDNQETQYF
d_call: NA; clone_size: NA; v_call: TRBV6-5; j_call: TRBJ1-5; cdr3_nt: TGTGCCGCGGGGGGGGGAGCATATAGCAATCAGCCCCAGCATTTT; cdr3_aa: CAAGGGAYSNQPQHF
d_call: NA; clone_size: NA; v_call: TRBV4-1; j_call: TRBJ2-1; cdr3_nt: TGCGCCAGCAGCCCAAGACTACTATTGGGTAATGAGCAGTTCTTC; cdr3_aa: CASSPRLLLGNEQFF
d_call: NA; clone_size: NA; v_call: TRBV6-5; j_call: TRBJ1-3; cdr3_nt: TGTGCCAGCACCCCGAACAGGGTTGGAAACACCATATATTTT; cdr3_aa: CASTPNRVGNTIYF
d_call: TRBD1; clone_size: NA; v_call: TRBV7-6; j_call: TRBJ2-7; cdr3_nt: TGTGCCAGCAGCGAAGGGACAGGACTCTACGAGCAGTACTTC; cdr3_aa: CASSEGTGLYEQYF
d_call: TRBD1; clone_size: NA; v_call: TRBV7-9; j_call: TRBJ2-5; cdr3_nt: TGTGCCAGCAGCTTAGTAGGGGGCGGAGAGACCCAGTACTTC; cdr3_aa: CASSLVGGGETQYF
d_call: NA; clone_size: NA; v_call: TRBV4-3; j_call: TRBJ2-6; cdr3_nt: TGCGCCAGCAGCCTGGAGGGGCTCTCTGGGGCCAACGTCCTGACTTTC; cdr3_aa: CASSLEGLSGANVLTF
d_call: NA; clone_size: NA; v_call: TRBV2; j_call: TRBJ1-4; cdr3_nt: TGTGCCAGCAGACTTAGACAGACAACTAATGAAAAACTGTTTTTT; cdr3_aa: CASRLRQTTNEKLFF
d_call: TRBD2; clone_size: NA; v_call: TRBV7-8; j_call: TRBJ2-3; cdr3_nt: TGTGCCAGCAGCCCCCGACTAGCGGGGACAGATACGCAGTATTTT; cdr3_aa: CASSPRLAGTDTQYF
d_call: NA; clone_size: NA; v_call: TRBV9; j_call: TRBJ2-1; cdr3_nt: TGTGCCAGCAGCGACGGGGGATTCTCCTACAATGAGCAGTTCTTC; cdr3_aa: CASSDGGFSYNEQFF